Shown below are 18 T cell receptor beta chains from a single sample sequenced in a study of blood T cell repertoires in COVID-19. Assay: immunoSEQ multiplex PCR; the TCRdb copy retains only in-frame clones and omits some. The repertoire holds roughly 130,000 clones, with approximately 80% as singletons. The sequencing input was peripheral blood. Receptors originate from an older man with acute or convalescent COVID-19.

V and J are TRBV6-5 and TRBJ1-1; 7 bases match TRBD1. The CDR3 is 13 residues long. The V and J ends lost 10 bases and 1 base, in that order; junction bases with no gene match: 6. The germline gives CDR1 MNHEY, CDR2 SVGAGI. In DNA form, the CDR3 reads TGTGCCACCCACAACAGGGGGAACACTGAAGCTTTCTTT. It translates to CATHNRGNTEAFF.

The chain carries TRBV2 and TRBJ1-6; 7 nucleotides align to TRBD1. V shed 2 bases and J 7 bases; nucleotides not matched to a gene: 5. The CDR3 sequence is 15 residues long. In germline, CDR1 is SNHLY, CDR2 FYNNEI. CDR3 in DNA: TGTGCCAGCAGTGAAAGGGCAGGGGGGAATTCACCCCTCCACTTT. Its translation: CASSERAGGNSPLHF.

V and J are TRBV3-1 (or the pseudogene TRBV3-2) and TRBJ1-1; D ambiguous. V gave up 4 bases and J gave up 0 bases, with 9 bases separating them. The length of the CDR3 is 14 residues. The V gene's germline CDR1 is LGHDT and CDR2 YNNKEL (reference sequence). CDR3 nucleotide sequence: TGTGCCAGCAGCCGCCAGACATTGAACACTGAAGCTTTCTTT. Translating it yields CASSRQTLNTEAFF.

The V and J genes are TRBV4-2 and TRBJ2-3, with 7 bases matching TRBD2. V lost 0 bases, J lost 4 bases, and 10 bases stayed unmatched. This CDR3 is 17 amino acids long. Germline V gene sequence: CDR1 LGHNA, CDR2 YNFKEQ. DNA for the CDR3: TGTGCCAGCAGCCAAGAGTTAGAGGGGAGGGTGGCAGATACGCAGTATTTT. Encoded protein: CASSQELEGRVADTQYF.

CDR3 DNA sequence: TGTGCCAGCAGTGAAGGGGCAGGGCTTGGCTACACCTTC. This encodes CASSEGAGLGYTF. The chain joins TRBV25-1 to TRBJ1-2; D possibly corresponds to TRBD1 (5 bases). There are 13 residues in the CDR3. V gave up 2 bases and J gave up 7 bases, with 11 bases separating them. The germline V gene has CDR1 MGHDK and CDR2 SYGVNS.

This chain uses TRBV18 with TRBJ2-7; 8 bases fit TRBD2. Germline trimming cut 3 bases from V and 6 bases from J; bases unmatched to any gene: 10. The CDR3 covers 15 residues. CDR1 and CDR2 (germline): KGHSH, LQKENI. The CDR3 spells CASSPRDGGASEQYF. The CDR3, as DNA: TGTGCCAGCTCACCCCGGGACGGGGGGGCGAGCGAGCAGTACTTC.

In DNA, the CDR3 is TGTGCCAGCAGTTTTGGACAGCGTTCCTACAATGAGCAGTTCTTC. Its protein is CASSFGQRSYNEQFF. This chain uses TRBV6-5 with TRBJ2-1, with D possibly matching TRBD1 (6 bases). Germline V gene lookup returns CDR1 MNHEY and CDR2 SVGAGI. V gave up 4 bases and J gave up 1 base, with 11 bases separating them. CDR3 length: 15 residues.

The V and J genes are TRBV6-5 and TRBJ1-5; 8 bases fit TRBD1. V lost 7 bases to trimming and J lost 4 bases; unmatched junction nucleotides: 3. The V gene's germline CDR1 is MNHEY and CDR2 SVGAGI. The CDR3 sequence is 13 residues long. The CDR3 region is CASTGQGNQPQHF. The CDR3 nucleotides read TGTGCCAGCACCGGACAGGGTAATCAGCCCCAGCATTTT.

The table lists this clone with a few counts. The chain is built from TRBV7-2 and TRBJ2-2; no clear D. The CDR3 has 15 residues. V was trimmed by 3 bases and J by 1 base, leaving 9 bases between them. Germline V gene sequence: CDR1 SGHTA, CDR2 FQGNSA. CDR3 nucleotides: TGTGCCAGCAGCTTCTATGCTCGGAACACCGGGGAGCTGTTTTTT. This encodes CASSFYARNTGELFF.

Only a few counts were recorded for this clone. This chain's CDR3 is CASSPQRTGNYGYTF. CDR3 coding DNA: TGTGCCAGCAGCCCTCAGAGGACGGGGAACTATGGCTACACCTTC. V usage is TRBV4-2 and J usage is TRBJ1-2, with D hard to call. Looked up from germline, CDR1 is LGHNA and CDR2 is YNFKEQ. Trimming stripped 4 bases from V and 2 bases from J, with 14 bases between. This CDR3 is 15 amino acids long.

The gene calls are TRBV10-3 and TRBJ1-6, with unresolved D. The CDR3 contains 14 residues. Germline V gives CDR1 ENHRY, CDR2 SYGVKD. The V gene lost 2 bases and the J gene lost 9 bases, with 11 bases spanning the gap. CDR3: CAISEEQLSSPLHF. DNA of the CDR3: TGTGCCATCAGTGAGGAACAGTTAAGTTCACCCCTCCACTTT.

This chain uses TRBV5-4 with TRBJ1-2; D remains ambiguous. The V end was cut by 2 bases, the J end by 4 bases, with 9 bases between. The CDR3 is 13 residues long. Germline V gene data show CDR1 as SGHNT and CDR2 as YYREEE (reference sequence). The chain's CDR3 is CASSFWEGYGYTF. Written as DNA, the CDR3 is TGTGCCAGCAGCTTTTGGGAGGGCTATGGCTACACCTTC.

The CDR3 loop reads CASRLQSPGGDTQYF. The CDR3, as DNA: TGTGCCAGCAGACTACAGAGCCCGGGGGGGGATACGCAGTATTTT. The V gene is TRBV7-2, the J gene TRBJ2-3; 8 positions match TRBD2. V lost 6 bases and J lost 6; bases outside the gene matches: 11. This CDR3 spans 15 amino acids. CDR1 and CDR2 from the germline V gene are SGHTA and FQGNSA.

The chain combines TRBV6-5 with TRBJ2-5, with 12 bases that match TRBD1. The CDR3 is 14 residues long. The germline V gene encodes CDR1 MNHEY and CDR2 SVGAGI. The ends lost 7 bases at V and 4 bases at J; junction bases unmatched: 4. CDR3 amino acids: CASKRDRGRETQYF. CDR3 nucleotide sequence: TGTGCCAGCAAAAGGGACAGGGGGCGAGAGACCCAGTACTTC.

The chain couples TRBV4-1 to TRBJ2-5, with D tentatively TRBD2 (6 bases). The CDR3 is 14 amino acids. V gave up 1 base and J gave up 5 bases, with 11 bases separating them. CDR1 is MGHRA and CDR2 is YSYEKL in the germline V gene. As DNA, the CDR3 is TGCGCCAGCAGCCAAGGAGGAGGGATCGAGACCCAGTACTTC. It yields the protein CASSQGGGIETQYF.

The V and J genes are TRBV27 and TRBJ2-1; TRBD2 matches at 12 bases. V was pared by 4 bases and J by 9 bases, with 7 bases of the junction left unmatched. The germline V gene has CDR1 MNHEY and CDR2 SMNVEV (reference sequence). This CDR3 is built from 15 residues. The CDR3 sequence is CASSSSGLAGSEQFF. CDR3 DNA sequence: TGTGCCAGCAGTTCCTCGGGACTAGCGGGTTCTGAGCAGTTCTTC.

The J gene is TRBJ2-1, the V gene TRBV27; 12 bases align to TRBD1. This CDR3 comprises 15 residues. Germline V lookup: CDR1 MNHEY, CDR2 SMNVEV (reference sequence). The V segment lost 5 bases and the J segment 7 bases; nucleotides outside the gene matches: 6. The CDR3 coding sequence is TGTGCCAGCAGTCGGAGGGGACAGGGGGCGAATGAGCAGTTCTTC. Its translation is CASSRRGQGANEQFF.

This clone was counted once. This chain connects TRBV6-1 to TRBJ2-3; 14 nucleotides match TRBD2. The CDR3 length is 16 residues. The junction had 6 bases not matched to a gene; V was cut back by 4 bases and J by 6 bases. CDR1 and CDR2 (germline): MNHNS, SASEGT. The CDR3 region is CASSAGLAGGYDTQYF. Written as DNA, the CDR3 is TGTGCCAGCAGTGCTGGACTAGCGGGGGGCTACGATACGCAGTATTTT.